This TCR beta chain was identified during a study of OX40 agonist ivuxolimab in advanced cancers. At the level of the study: Six ivuxolimab dose levels, 0.01 to 10 mg/kg, were given intravenously every 2 weeks.

Study-level findings and limits: In CD8+ T cells, expanded clones were on average more numerous than in CD4+. Among the lowest peripheral clonal expansion occurred in 0.1-3.0 mg/kg partial responders.

The table came from immunoSEQ multiplex PCR; TCRdb's copy has only in-frame clones and leaves some out. The table shows under 95,000 clones, with about nine tenths occurring only once. A note on this clone: Its antigen is not known.

The source was CD4+ or CD8+ T cells sorted from blood, collected in a trial of the OX40 agonist ivuxolimab. The clonotype comes from an adult with an advanced solid tumor such as melanoma, head and neck, liver or kidney cancer.

CDR3 in amino acids: CASGKLATAYNEQFF. The CDR3 DNA sequence: TGTGCCAGCGGGAAACTAGCGACAGCCTACAATGAGCAGTTCTTC. This sequence joins TRBV27 and TRBJ2-1; the match to TRBD2 covers 7 bases. V lost 8 bases and J lost 2; bases outside the gene matches: 9. This CDR3 contains 15 residues. The germline gives CDR1 MNHEY, CDR2 SMNVEV (reference sequence).